These T cell receptor beta chains were read from a single sample in a study of blood T cell repertoires in COVID-19. Assay used: immunoSEQ multiplex PCR; TCRdb lists only in-frame clones, some missing. The sample consists of roughly 350,000 clones, roughly 90% of them appearing once. Sequenced input: peripheral blood. Receptors originate from a woman between 45 and 65 years old with active or convalescent COVID-19. Both conserved end residues are part of each CDR3.

j_call v_call cdr3_aa
TRBJ2-7 TRBV10-3 CAISSTGDLGEQYF
TRBJ2-5 TRBV28 CATRTPETQYF
TRBJ2-7 TRBV29-1 CSVGHLWHEQYF
TRBJ1-5 TRBV2 CASLTRGLNQPQHF
TRBJ2-3 TRBV6-5 CASRFTGGDTQYF
TRBJ1-3 TRBV5-5 CASSLAGGSGNTIYF
TRBJ2-1 TRBV4-1 CASSQDRRSNEQFF
TRBJ2-2 TRBV6-6 CASSYSFSTGELFF
TRBJ1-1 TRBV11-2 CASSLGTTQGFKGGTEAFF
TRBJ1-2 TRBV9 CASSVDLHSGYGYTF
TRBJ2-1 TRBV7-6 CASSRYGPGTGKYNEQFF
TRBJ2-5 TRBV27 CASSFGGALRETQYF
TRBJ1-2 TRBV5-1 CASSVGGGYGYTF
TRBJ2-3 TRBV4-3 CASSQSGTSGSRGLDTQYF
TRBJ1-4 TRBV28 CASSPNYEKLFF
TRBJ2-1 TRBV20-1 CSAPLVNEQFF
TRBJ1-1 TRBV28 CASSFSGDSNTEAFF
TRBJ2-2 TRBV4-1 CASSQDGGYTGELFF
TRBJ1-1 TRBV11-2 CASSFGRGHMNTEAFF
TRBJ2-2 TRBV24-1 CATSDPRSSGGGELFF
TRBJ1-5 TRBV30 CAWNRDSNQPQHF
TRBJ1-2 TRBV7-2 CASSFTGRMDYGYTF
TRBJ2-3 TRBV5-1 CASSLGGPLVLSTDTQYF
TRBJ2-5 TRBV6-2/TRBV6-3 CASSYGRLETQYF
TRBJ2-2 TRBV2 CASILGPGSAGELFF
TRBJ2-7 TRBV7-2 CASSSGTGYEQYF
TRBJ2-2 TRBV2 CASSLAGSGYTGELFF
TRBJ1-4 TRBV12-3/TRBV12-4 CASTHPSLEKLFF
TRBJ1-4 TRBV28 CASSFGGTTNEKLFF
TRBJ2-7 TRBV4-1 CASSQPTQGVNEQYF
TRBJ2-5 TRBV10-3 CAISRTGETQYF
TRBJ2-3 TRBV15 CATSSASGGPSTDTQYF
TRBJ2-7 TRBV18 CASSPLFGNGLEQYF
TRBJ1-1 TRBV6-2/TRBV6-3 CASSSLTGGGTEAFF
TRBJ2-2 TRBV3-1/TRBV3-2 CASSQDERELFF
TRBJ1-4 TRBV15 CATSRDPGQSEKLFF
TRBJ2-1 TRBV18 CASSPRSRGYNEQFF
TRBJ1-1 TRBV5-1 CASSLVGAGENTEAFF
TRBJ1-6 TRBV6-6 CASSRQGIGYNSPLHF
TRBJ1-2 TRBV18 CASSPFGQGVGYTF
TRBJ1-4 TRBV25-1 CASSAQGREKLFF
TRBJ1-6 TRBV2 CASSGQARDSPLHF
TRBJ1-2 TRBV28 CASSLDGEDYGYTF
TRBJ1-5 TRBV5-1 CASSLGQNQPQHF
TRBJ2-1 TRBV30 CAWSGGGGGVEQFF
TRBJ2-3 TRBV29-1 CSDRITDTQYF
TRBJ2-2 TRBV19 CASQGRLGIRTGELFF
TRBJ1-3 TRBV6-5 CAILERTRNTIYF
TRBJ1-4 TRBV27 CASSLSRQGEKLFF
TRBJ2-6 TRBV5-1 CASSLSGRTGANVLTF
TRBJ2-2 TRBV6-4 CASSDSYTVTGELFF
TRBJ1-1 TRBV5-1 CASSPGTGNTEAFF
TRBJ2-7 TRBV6-6 CASSKGQGDYEQYF
TRBJ2-3 TRBV24-1 CATSDSITGGGDTQYF
TRBJ1-5 TRBV6-1 CASSERTGVSNQPQHF
TRBJ2-2 TRBV18 CASSPRGGSVTGELFF
TRBJ1-6 TRBV30 CASRTGSSYNSPLHF
TRBJ1-2 TRBV28 CASSFPRGLYGYTF
TRBJ1-1 TRBV6-5 CASTGGSTEAFF
TRBJ2-6 TRBV6-6 CASRRQGENSGANVLTF